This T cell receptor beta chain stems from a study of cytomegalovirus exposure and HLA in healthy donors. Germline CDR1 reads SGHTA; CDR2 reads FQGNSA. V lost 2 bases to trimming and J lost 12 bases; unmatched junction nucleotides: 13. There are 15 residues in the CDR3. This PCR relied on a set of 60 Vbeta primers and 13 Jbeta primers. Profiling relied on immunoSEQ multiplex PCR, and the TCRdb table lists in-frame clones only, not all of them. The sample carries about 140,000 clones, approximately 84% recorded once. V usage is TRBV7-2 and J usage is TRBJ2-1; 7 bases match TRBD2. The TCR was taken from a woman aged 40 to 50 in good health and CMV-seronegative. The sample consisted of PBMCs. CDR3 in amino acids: CASSLFSGAPRGQFF. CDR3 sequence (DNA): TGTGCCAGCAGCTTATTCAGCGGGGCCCCCCGTGGGCAGTTCTTC.